The clone carrying this T cell receptor beta chain was detected only a few times. This sample stems from a study of immune characterization of retroperitoneal liposarcoma. TCRdb called the PCR reads again in MiXCR, with one record for every CDR3 protein. Seen here are under 20,000 distinct CDR3 sequences, approximately 35% observed once, and the top ten hold about 7.8%. This sequence originates from a male donor with retroperitoneal liposarcoma. The sample taken for sequencing was blood.

CDR3 sequence (DNA): TGTGCCAGCAGCTTAGCCTGGTCCTACGAGCAGTACTTC. It translates to CASSLAWSYEQYF. The chain couples TRBV11-2 to TRBJ2-7; D call uncertain. This CDR3 is 13 amino acids long. Trimming stripped 1 base from V and 1 base from J, with 5 bases between. Germline V gives CDR1 SGHAT, CDR2 FQNNGV.